The 21 T cell receptor beta chains below were found in one sample sequenced in a study of T cell repertoires in cytomegalovirus infection. TCRdb re-called the reads with MiXCR, one entry per CDR3 protein. The sample lists 370,000 or so distinct CDR3 sequences, about 35% seen once, with approximately 15% in the top ten. No antigen is known for these receptors. The sequencing here drew on cultured PBMCs, taken from culture after CMV antigen stimulation. The source of these receptors is a human donor in good health (CMV status not recorded). Some clones in this sample may be carry-over from other donors' samples.

The chain is built from TRBV7-3 and TRBJ2-3; the D gene is possibly TRBD2 (6 bases). The CDR3 contains 15 residues. V was clipped by 2 bases and J by 1 base, with 10 bases between them. Germline values: CDR1 SGHTA, CDR2 FQGTGA. The CDR3 loop is CASSLQAGRTDTQYF. The CDR3 DNA reads TGTGCCAGCAGCTTACAGGCGGGGCGCACAGATACGCAGTATTTT.

In its sample, this clonotype was seen many times. The V call is TRBV7-2, the J call TRBJ2-5, with 10 bases aligning to TRBD2. From germline, CDR1 is SGHTA and CDR2 FQGNSA. The CDR3 runs 18 residues. Trimming at V came to 0 bases and at J to 5 bases, leaving 12 bases not matched to a gene. The CDR3 DNA sequence: TGTGCCAGCAGCTTAGCGCCTTCTAGCGGGAGAATGGGCGAGACCCAGTACTTC. This encodes CASSLAPSSGRMGETQYF.

V is TRBV11-2 and J is TRBJ2-5; unclear D gene. In germline, CDR1 is SGHAT, CDR2 FQNNGV. Trimming removed 5 bases from V and 0 bases from J, with 10 bases in between. CDR3 length equals 14 residues. CDR3 bases: TGTGCCAGCAGCCCCGCTCGGAACCAAGAGACCCAGTACTTC. The encoded protein is CASSPARNQETQYF.

This clonotype was recorded at least ten times. The chain uses TRBV7-2 and TRBJ1-3; D remains ambiguous. This CDR3 has 14 amino acids. Trimming took off 2 bases at V and 1 base at J, with 6 bases between the two ends. Germline loops: CDR1 SGHTA, CDR2 FQGNSA. DNA for the CDR3: TGTGCCAGCAGCTTATTGGGTTCTGGAAACACCATATATTTT. Amino acid sequence: CASSLLGSGNTIYF.

In its sample, this clonotype was seen many times. The chain is built from TRBV7-2 and TRBJ1-5; D gene ambiguous. Trimming removed 6 bases at V and 0 bases at J, with 12 bases between. The CDR3 is 15 amino acids. Germline CDR1 reads SGHTA; CDR2 reads FQGNSA. As DNA, the CDR3 is TGTGCCAGCAGTCCCGACACATTTAGCAATCAGCCCCAGCATTTT. Residues: CASSPDTFSNQPQHF.

The chain carries TRBV11-3 and TRBJ2-1, with 10 bases fitting TRBD2. This CDR3 is built from 15 residues. Germline CDR1 reads SGHNT; CDR2 reads YENEEA. The ends lost 8 bases at V and 5 bases at J; junction bases unmatched: 9. CDR3 sequence reads: CASGSPGLANNEQFF. The CDR3 nucleotides read TGTGCCAGCGGGTCCCCGGGACTAGCGAACAATGAGCAGTTCTTC.

This clonotype showed up just a few times. The CDR3 region is CASSAPSGANVLTF. DNA for the CDR3: TGTGCCAGTAGTGCCCCATCTGGGGCCAACGTCCTGACTTTC. The chain has TRBV19 and TRBJ2-6; no firm D call. This CDR3 is 14 amino acids long. The germline V gene encodes CDR1 LNHDA and CDR2 SQIVND (reference sequence). V lost 5 bases and J 1 base, leaving 6 bases between the germline ends.

In its sample, this clonotype was seen a few times. V usage is TRBV11-2 and J usage is TRBJ2-3, with 8 bases that match TRBD2. V lost 5 bases and J lost 2; bases outside the gene matches: 6. Germline V CDR1 and CDR2: SGHAT, FQNNGV. This CDR3 spans 15 amino acids. The DNA of the CDR3 is TGTGCCAGCAGCCCGAGCGGGAGTTCCACAGATACGCAGTATTTT. Its translation: CASSPSGSSTDTQYF. The whole variable domain, filled in from reference TRBV11-2 and TRBJ2-3, reads EAGVAQSPRYKIIEKRQSVAFWCNPISGHATLYWYQQILGQGPKLLIQFQNNGVVDDSQLPKDRFSAERLKGVDSTLKIQPAKLEDSAVYLCASSPSGSSTDTQYFGPGTRLTVL.

The chain employs TRBV20-1 and TRBJ2-3; TRBD2 matches at 9 bases. V was clipped by 4 bases and J by 0 bases; unmatched bases: 2. The CDR3 spans 14 residues. Looked up from germline, CDR1 is DFQATT and CDR2 is SNEGSKA (reference sequence). The CDR3 DNA is TGCAGTGCTACTAGCGGGATCAGCACAGATACGCAGTATTTT. Its translation: CSATSGISTDTQYF.

This chain joins TRBV7-2 and TRBJ2-3; 7 bases match TRBD2. The CDR3 sequence is 13 residues long. Germline V lookup: CDR1 SGHTA, CDR2 FQGNSA. V shed 6 bases and J 6 bases; nucleotides not matched to a gene: 6. This CDR3 is CASSRAGGDTQYF. Written as DNA, the CDR3 is TGTGCCAGCAGTCGAGCCGGGGGGGATACGCAGTATTTT.

This clonotype has more than one count but fewer than ten. The chain couples TRBV7-3 to TRBJ1-2, with no clear D. CDR3 size: 15 residues. Trimming took off 5 bases at V and 8 bases at J, with 21 bases between the two ends. Germline CDR1 reads SGHTA; CDR2 reads FQGTGA. The CDR3 reads CASSPPGAAPGGYTF. CDR3 coding DNA: TGTGCCAGCAGCCCCCCTGGCGCCGCCCCGGGAGGCTACACCTTC.

This clonotype was observed a handful of times. Germline and junction disagree at one end, which may indicate a read error. The chain carries TRBV12-3 or TRBV12-4 and TRBJ1-1; 7 positions match TRBD1. The CDR3 is made up of 12 amino acids. The CDR3 sequence is CASSGTALGCDF. Here the CDR3 DNA reads TGTGCCAGCAGCGGGACAGCCCTGGGGTGTGACTTT.

The table lists this clonotype with a few counts. The V gene is TRBV7-2, the J gene TRBJ2-7; perhaps D is TRBD1 or TRBD2 (5 bases each). Between the trimmed V and J ends, which lost 3 bases and 2 bases, there was a span of 23 bases. Germline lookup yields CDR1 SGHTA and CDR2 FQGNSA. There are 18 residues in the CDR3. CDR3 sequence: CASSLGALGTLSPYEQYF. The DNA for the CDR3 is TGTGCCAGCAGCTTGGGCGCGCTGGGGACCCTTTCCCCCTACGAGCAGTACTTC.

The CDR3 loop is CASSPGWGNYNSPLHF. CDR3 nucleotide sequence: TGTGCCAGCAGCCCCGGGTGGGGAAACTATAATTCACCCCTCCACTTT. The J gene is TRBJ1-6, the V gene TRBV7-2; D is unclear. There are 16 residues in the CDR3. Germline CDR1 SGHTA, CDR2 FQGNSA. The ends were cut back, 5 bases at V and 3 bases at J, with 14 bases in the middle.

This clonotype was seen repeatedly, ten times or more. This chain uses TRBV11-2 with TRBJ2-5, with 11 bases matching TRBD2. The CDR3 has 17 amino acids. V dropped 5 bases and J dropped 4; count of bases not matched to a gene: 12. Per the germline V gene, CDR1 is SGHAT and CDR2 is FQNNGV. CDR3 bases: TGTGCCAGCAGCGGAACCGGGACTAGCGGAGGGAGAGAGACCCAGTACTTC. This codes for CASSGTGTSGGRETQYF.

The V and J genes are TRBV7-2 and TRBJ2-2; D is ambiguous. The V end lost 7 bases, the J end lost 6 bases, and 9 bases lay between the germline ends. This CDR3 has 12 residues. The germline V gene has CDR1 SGHTA and CDR2 FQGNSA. The chain's CDR3 is CASNFGPGELFF. DNA of the CDR3: TGTGCCAGCAACTTCGGACCCGGGGAGCTGTTTTTT. Together with reference TRBV7-2 and TRBJ2-2, the CDR3 gives the full variable domain: GAGVSQSPSNKVTEKGKDVELRCDPISGHTALYWYRQSLGQGLEFLIYFQGNSAPDKSGLPSDRFSAERTGGSVSTLTIQRTQQEDSAVYLCASNFGPGELFFGEGSRLTVL.

The chain combines TRBV29-1 with TRBJ2-1; 7 nucleotides agree with TRBD2. CDR1 is SQVTM and CDR2 is ANQGSEA in the germline V gene. V lost 7 bases, J lost 6 bases, and 9 bases stayed unmatched. CDR3 length: 13 amino acids. The CDR3 here is CSGRGGSGNEQFF. The CDR3 DNA is TGCAGCGGTCGTGGCGGGAGTGGCAATGAGCAGTTCTTC.

This clonotype came up many times. The gene calls are TRBV7-2 and TRBJ2-1; D uncertain. CDR1 is SGHTA and CDR2 is FQGNSA in the germline V gene. V was clipped by 3 bases and J by 10 bases, with 16 bases between them. The CDR3 covers 14 residues. For the CDR3, the DNA is TGTGCCAGCAGCTTCTCTTTTGCTGACGGCGAGCAGTTCTTC. It yields the protein CASSFSFADGEQFF.

V is TRBV4-2 and J is TRBJ2-5; TRBD1 agrees at 8 bases. The CDR3 consists of 16 residues. Germline lookup yields CDR1 LGHNA and CDR2 YNFKEQ. V trimming: 3 bases; J trimming: 2 bases; junction bases outside the gene matches: 8. CDR3 nucleotide sequence: TGTGCCAGCAGCCAGGGGGCGGACAGGGCACAAGAGACCCAGTACTTC. Protein sequence: CASSQGADRAQETQYF.

This chain connects TRBV2 to TRBJ2-6; 11 positions agree with TRBD1. V shed 1 base and J 2 bases; nucleotides not matched to a gene: 1. The CDR3 is made up of 17 amino acids. CDR1 is SNHLY and CDR2 is FYNNEI in the germline V gene. This CDR3 is CASSEGTGGAGANVLTF. The CDR3 DNA sequence: TGTGCCAGCAGTGAAGGGACAGGGGGCGCTGGGGCCAACGTCCTGACTTTC.

The chain links TRBV19 to TRBJ2-5; D is uncertain. V lost 8 bases and J 5 bases, leaving 12 bases between the germline ends. Per germline, CDR1 LNHDA and CDR2 SQIVND (reference sequence). CDR3 length: 12 amino acids. CDR3 loop: CASSGVYETQYF. CDR3 nucleotide sequence: TGTGCCAGTTCTGGGGTTTACGAGACCCAGTACTTC.